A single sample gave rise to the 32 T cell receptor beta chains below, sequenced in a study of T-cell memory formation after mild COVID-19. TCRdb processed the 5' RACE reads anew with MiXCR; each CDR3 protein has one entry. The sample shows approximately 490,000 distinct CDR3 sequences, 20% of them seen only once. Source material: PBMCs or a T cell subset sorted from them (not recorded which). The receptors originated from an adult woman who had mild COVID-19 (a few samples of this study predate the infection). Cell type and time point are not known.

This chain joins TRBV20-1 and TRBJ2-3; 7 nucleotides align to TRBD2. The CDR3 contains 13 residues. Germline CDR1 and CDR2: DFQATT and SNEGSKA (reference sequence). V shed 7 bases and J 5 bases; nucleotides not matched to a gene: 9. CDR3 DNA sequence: TGCAGTGTGGATACGACTAGCCGAGATACGCAGTATTTT. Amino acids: CSVDTTSRDTQYF.

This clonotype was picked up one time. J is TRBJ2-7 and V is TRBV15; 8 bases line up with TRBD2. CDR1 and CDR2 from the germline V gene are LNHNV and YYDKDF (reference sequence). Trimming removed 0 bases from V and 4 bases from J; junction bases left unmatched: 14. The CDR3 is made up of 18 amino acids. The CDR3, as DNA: TGTGCCACCAGCAGAGATCGGGGGGGGCCCCAAGAAATTTACGAGCAGTACTTC. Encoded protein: CATSRDRGGPQEIYEQYF. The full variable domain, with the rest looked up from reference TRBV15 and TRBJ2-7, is DAMVIQNPRYQVTQFGKPVTLSCSQTLNHNVMYWYQQKSSQAPKLLFHYYDKDFNNEADTPDNFQSRRPNTSFCFLDIRSPGLGDTAMYLCATSRDRGGPQEIYEQYFGPGTRLTVT.

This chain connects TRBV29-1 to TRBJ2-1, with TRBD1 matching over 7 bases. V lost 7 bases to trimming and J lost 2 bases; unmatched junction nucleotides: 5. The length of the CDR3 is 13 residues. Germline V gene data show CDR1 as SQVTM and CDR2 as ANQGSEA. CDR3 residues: CSADGQAYNEQFF. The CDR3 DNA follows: TGCAGCGCAGATGGACAGGCCTACAATGAGCAGTTCTTC.

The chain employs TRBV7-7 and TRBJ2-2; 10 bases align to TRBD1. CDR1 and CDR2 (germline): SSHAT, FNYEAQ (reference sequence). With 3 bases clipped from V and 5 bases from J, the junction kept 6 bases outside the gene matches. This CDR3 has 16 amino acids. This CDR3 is CASSLETGGRTGELFF. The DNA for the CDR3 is TGTGCCAGCAGCTTGGAGACAGGGGGCAGGACCGGGGAGCTGTTTTTT.

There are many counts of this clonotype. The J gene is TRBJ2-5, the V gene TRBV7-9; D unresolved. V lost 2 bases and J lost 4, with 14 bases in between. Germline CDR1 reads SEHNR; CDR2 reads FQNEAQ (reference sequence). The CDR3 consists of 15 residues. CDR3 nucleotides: TGTGCCAGCAGCTTACAAATAGCATTGGGAGAGACCCAGTACTTC. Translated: CASSLQIALGETQYF.

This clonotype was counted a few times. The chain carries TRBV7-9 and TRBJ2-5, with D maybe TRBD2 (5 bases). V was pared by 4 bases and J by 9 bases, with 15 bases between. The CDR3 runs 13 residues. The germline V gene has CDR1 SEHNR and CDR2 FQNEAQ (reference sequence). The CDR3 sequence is CASSSTPTEAQYF. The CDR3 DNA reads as TGTGCCAGCAGCTCCACACCCACGGAGGCCCAGTACTTC.

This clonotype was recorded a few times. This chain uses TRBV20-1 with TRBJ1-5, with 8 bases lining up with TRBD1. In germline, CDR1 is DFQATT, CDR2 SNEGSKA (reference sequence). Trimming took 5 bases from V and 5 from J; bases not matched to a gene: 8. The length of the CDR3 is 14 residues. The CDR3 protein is CSAGVGQGDQPQHF. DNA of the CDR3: TGCAGTGCTGGAGTCGGACAGGGTGATCAGCCCCAGCATTTT.

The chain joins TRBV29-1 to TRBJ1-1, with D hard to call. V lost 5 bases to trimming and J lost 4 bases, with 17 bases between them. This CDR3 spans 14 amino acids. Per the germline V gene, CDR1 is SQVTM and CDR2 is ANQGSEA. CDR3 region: CSVNNPGRGTEAFF. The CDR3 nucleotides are TGCAGCGTTAATAACCCGGGCCGAGGCACTGAAGCTTTCTTT.

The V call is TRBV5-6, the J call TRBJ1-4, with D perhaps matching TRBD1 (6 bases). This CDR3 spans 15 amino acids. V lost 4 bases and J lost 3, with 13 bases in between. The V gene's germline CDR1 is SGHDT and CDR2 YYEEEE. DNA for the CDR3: TGTGCCAGCAGCCTTGGGGGGCTGGCTAATGAAAAACTGTTTTTT. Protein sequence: CASSLGGLANEKLFF.

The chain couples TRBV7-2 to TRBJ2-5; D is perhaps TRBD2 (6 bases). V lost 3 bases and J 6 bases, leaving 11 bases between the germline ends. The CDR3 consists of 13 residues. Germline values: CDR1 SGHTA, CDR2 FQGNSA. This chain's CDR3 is CASSFGGAQTQYF. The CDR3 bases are TGTGCCAGCAGCTTCGGGGGTGCACAGACCCAGTACTTC.

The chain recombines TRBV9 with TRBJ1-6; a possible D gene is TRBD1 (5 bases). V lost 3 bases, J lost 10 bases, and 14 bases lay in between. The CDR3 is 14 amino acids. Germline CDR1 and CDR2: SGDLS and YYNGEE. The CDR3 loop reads CASSAGEGPSPLHF. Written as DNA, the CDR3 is TGTGCCAGCAGCGCGGGGGAGGGGCCCTCACCCCTCCACTTT. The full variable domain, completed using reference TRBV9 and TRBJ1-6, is DSGVTQTPKHLITATGQRVTLRCSPRSGDLSVYWYQQSLDQGLQFLIQYYNGEERAKGNILERFSAQQFPDLHSELNLSSLELGDSALYFCASSAGEGPSPLHFGNGTRLTVT.

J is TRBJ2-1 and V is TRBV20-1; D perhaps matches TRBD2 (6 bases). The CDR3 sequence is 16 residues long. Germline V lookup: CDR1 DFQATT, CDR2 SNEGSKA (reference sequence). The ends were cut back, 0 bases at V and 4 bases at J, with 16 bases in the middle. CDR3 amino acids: CSARDGGAGGYNEQFF. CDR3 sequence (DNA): TGCAGTGCTAGAGATGGAGGGGCCGGTGGATACAATGAGCAGTTCTTC.

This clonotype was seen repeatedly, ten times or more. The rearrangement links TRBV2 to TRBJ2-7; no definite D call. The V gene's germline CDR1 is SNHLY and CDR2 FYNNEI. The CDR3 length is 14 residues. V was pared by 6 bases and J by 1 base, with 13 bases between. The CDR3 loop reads CASSARLTSYEQYF. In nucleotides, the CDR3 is TGTGCCAGCAGCGCTCGCCTGACTTCCTACGAGCAGTACTTC.

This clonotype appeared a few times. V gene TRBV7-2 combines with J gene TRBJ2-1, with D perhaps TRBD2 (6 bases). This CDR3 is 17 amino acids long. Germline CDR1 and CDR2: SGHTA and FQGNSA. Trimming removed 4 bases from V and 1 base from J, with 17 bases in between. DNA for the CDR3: TGTGCCAGCAGCTCTCAGGCCGGGAGAGTGTCCTACAATGAGCAGTTCTTC. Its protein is CASSSQAGRVSYNEQFF.

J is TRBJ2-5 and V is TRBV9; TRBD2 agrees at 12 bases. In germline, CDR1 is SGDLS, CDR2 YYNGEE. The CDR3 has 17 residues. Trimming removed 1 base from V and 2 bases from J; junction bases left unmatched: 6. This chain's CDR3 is CASSVTGLAGYQETQYF. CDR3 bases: TGTGCCAGCAGCGTAACGGGACTAGCGGGTTATCAAGAGACCCAGTACTTC.

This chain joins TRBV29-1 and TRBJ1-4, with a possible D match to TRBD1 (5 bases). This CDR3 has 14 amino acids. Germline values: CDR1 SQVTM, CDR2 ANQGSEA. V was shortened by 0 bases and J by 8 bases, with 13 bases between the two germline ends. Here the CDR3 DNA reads TGCAGCGTTGAAGATCGGGGGGATCGGGAAAAACTGTTTTTT. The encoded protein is CSVEDRGDREKLFF.

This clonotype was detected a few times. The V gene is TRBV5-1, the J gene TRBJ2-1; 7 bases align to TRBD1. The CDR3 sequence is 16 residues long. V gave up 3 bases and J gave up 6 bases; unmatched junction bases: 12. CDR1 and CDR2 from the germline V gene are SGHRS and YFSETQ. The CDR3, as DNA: TGCGCCAGCAGCTCTCAACAACAGGGGTCAAGCAATGAGCAGTTCTTC. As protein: CASSSQQQGSSNEQFF.

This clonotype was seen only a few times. The CDR3 DNA sequence: TGCAGCGTTAATTCGGGGAGGGGCACTGAAGCTTTCTTT. Translation gives CSVNSGRGTEAFF. The J gene is TRBJ1-1, the V gene TRBV29-1; D might be TRBD1 (5 bases). In germline, CDR1 is SQVTM, CDR2 ANQGSEA. The length of the CDR3 is 13 residues. V was pared by 5 bases and J by 4 bases, with 14 bases between.

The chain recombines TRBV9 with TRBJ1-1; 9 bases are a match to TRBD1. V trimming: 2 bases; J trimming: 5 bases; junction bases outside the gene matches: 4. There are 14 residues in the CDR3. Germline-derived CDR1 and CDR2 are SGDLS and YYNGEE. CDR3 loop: CASSVAGTGTEAFF. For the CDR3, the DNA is TGTGCCAGCAGCGTCGCGGGGACAGGGACTGAAGCTTTCTTT.

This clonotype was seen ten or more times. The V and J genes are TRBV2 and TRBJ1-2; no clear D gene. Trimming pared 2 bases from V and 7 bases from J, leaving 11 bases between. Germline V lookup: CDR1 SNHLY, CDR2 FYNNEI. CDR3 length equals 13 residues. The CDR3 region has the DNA TGTGCCAGCAGTGAAATGGGAGTAGGTGGCTACACCTTC. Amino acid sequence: CASSEMGVGGYTF.

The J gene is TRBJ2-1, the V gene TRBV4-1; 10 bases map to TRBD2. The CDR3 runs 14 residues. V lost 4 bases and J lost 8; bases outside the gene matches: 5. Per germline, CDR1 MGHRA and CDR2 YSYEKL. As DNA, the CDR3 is TGCGCCAGCAGCCTCCAACTAGCGGGGCATGAGCAGTTCTTC. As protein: CASSLQLAGHEQFF.

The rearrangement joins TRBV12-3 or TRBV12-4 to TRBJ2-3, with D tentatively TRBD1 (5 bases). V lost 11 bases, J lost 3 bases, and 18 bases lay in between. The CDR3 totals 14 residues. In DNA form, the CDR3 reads TGTGCCGTCCTGGGGCCGGTGAGAACAGATACGCAGTATTTT. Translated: CAVLGPVRTDTQYF.

Here the CDR3 reads CASSQETENTGELFF. For the CDR3, the DNA is TGCGCCAGCAGCCAAGAAACGGAGAACACCGGGGAGCTGTTTTTT. The rearrangement uses TRBV4-1 and TRBJ2-2; the D is unclear. V was trimmed by 0 bases and J by 1 base, leaving 6 bases between them. The CDR3 covers 15 residues. CDR1 and CDR2 from the germline V gene are MGHRA and YSYEKL.

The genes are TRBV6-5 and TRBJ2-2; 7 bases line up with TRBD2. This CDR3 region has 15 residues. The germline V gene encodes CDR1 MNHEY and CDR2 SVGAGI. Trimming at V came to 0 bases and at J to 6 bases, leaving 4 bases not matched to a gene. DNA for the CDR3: TGTGCCAGCAGTTACTCGGGAGGGTCCGCCGGGGAGCTGTTTTTT. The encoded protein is CASSYSGGSAGELFF.

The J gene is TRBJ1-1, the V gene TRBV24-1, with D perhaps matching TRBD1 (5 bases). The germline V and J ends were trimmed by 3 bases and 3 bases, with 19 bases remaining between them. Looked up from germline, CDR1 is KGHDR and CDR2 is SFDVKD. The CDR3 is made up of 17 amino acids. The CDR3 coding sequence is TGTGCCACCAGTGATAGCCTCAGGGATCGGTCGGACACTGAAGCTTTCTTT. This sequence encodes CATSDSLRDRSDTEAFF.

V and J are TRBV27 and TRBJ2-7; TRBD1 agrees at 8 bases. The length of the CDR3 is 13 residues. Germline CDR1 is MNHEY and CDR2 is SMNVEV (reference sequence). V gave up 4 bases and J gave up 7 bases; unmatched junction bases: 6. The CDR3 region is CASSSGGPGEQYF. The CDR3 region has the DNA TGTGCCAGCAGTTCAGGGGGCCCGGGGGAGCAGTACTTC.

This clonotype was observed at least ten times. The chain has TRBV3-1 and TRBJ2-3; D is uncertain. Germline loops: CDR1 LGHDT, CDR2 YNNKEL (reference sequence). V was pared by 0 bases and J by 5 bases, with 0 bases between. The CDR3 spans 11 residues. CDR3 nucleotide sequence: TGTGCCAGCAGCCAAGAAGATACGCAGTATTTT. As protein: CASSQEDTQYF.

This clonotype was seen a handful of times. CDR3 sequence: CASSSLRQGRNSPLHF. Written as DNA, the CDR3 is TGTGCCAGCAGCTCGCTTCGACAGGGGAGGAATTCACCCCTCCACTTT. The rearrangement joins TRBV11-2 to TRBJ1-6, with TRBD1 identical over 8 bases. The CDR3 covers 16 residues. The germline V gene encodes CDR1 SGHAT and CDR2 FQNNGV. J was trimmed by 7 bases and V by 4 bases; bases with no gene match: 9. The whole variable domain, remainder taken from reference TRBV11-2 and TRBJ1-6, is EAGVAQSPRYKIIEKRQSVAFWCNPISGHATLYWYQQILGQGPKLLIQFQNNGVVDDSQLPKDRFSAERLKGVDSTLKIQPAKLEDSAVYLCASSSLRQGRNSPLHFGNGTRLTVT.

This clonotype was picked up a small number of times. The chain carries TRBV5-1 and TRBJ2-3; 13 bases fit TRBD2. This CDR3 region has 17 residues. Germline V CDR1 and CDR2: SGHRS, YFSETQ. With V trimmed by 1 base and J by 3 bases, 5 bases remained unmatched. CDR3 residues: CASSLPGTSGTTDTQYF. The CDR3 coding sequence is TGCGCCAGCAGCTTGCCCGGGACTAGCGGGACGACAGATACGCAGTATTTT. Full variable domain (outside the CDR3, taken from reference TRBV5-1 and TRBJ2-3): KAGVTQTPRYLIKTRGQQVTLSCSPISGHRSVSWYQQTPGQGLQFLFEYFSETQRNKGNFPGRFSGRQFSNSRSEMNVSTLELGDSALYLCASSLPGTSGTTDTQYFGPGTRLTVL.

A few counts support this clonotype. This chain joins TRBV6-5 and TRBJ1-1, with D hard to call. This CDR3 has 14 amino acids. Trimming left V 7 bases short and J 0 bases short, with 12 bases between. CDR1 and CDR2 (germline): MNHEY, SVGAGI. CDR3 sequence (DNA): TGTGCCAGCACCTCCGGGCATTTGAACACTGAAGCTTTCTTT. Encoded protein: CASTSGHLNTEAFF.

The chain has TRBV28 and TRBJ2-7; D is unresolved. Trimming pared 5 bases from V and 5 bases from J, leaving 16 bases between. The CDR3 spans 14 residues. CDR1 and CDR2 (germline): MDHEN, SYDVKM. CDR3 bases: TGTGCCAGCAGTCCCCCCGACAACCCCCACGAGCAGTACTTC. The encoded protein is CASSPPDNPHEQYF.

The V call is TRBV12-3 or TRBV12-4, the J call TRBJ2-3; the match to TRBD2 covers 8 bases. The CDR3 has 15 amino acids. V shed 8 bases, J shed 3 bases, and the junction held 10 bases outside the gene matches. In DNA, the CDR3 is TGTGCCAGCCGACGGTCCGGGGGGGGTACAGATACGCAGTATTTT. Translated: CASRRSGGGTDTQYF.